Presented here are 4 T cell receptor beta chains from one specimen sequenced in a study of cytomegalovirus exposure and HLA in healthy donors. The method was immunoSEQ multiplex PCR; TCRdb's version includes in-frame clones alone and lacks a portion of them. Of 55,000 to 75,000 clones detected, about 95% appear once; the ten largest clones hold approximately 1.2%. The material sequenced was PBMCs. Every receptor here comes from a woman younger than 35 in good health and CMV-seronegative.

V and J are TRBV28 and TRBJ1-1, with D possibly matching TRBD1 (6 bases). Germline assignment: CDR1 MDHEN and CDR2 SYDVKM. Trimming pared 7 bases from V and 5 bases from J, leaving 17 bases between. CDR3 length equals 14 residues. The CDR3 DNA is TGTGCCAGCACACCCCGGGAGGGGGGGACTGAAGCTTTCTTT. Amino acids: CASTPREGGTEAFF.

In its sample, this clone was seen once. The chain is built from TRBV5-1 and TRBJ2-7, with D tentatively TRBD1 (6 bases). The V and J ends lost 0 bases and 0 bases respectively, with 13 bases between them. Germline-derived CDR1 and CDR2 are SGHRS and YFSETQ. The CDR3 sequence is 16 residues long. The CDR3 loop is CASSLAGQGSSYEQYF. CDR3 DNA: TGCGCCAGCAGCTTGGCCGGGCAGGGGAGCTCCTACGAGCAGTACTTC.

The CDR3 reads CASSRTSGTAEQFF. Here the CDR3 DNA reads TGTGCCAGCAGCAGGACTAGCGGGACTGCGGAGCAGTTCTTC. The gene calls are TRBV27 and TRBJ2-1; TRBD2 matches at 12 bases. Germline V gene sequence: CDR1 MNHEY, CDR2 SMNVEV (reference sequence). The junction had 7 bases not matched to a gene; V was cut back by 6 bases and J by 10 bases. The CDR3 consists of 14 residues.

The CDR3 region has the DNA TGCGCCAGCAGCCAGCCTCAACAGGGGGCGGGTGGAAACACCATATATTTT. Amino acid sequence: CASSQPQQGAGGNTIYF. The chain carries TRBV4-1 and TRBJ1-3; 9 bases line up with TRBD1. Germline V gene lookup returns CDR1 MGHRA and CDR2 YSYEKL. Trimming at V came to 3 bases and at J to 3 bases, leaving 9 bases not matched to a gene. The length of the CDR3 is 17 residues.